This T cell receptor beta chain was captured in a study of blood T cells in healthy people across ages. A second PCR of about 7 to 11 cycles used a sample-barcoded 5' primer and a J-beta primer mix. TCRdb reprocessed the 5' RACE reads via MiXCR and lists one record per CDR3 protein. The table has some 1.8 million distinct CDR3 sequences, 30% to 40% seen once. CDR3 length: 15 amino acids. Trimming left V 5 bases short and J 8 bases short, with 21 bases between. Germline V gene lookup returns CDR1 LGHDT and CDR2 YNNKEL (reference sequence). The TCR originated in a human donor in good health. The sample consisted of blood. The chain carries TRBV3-1 and TRBJ1-2, with D unclear. The DNA of the CDR3 is TGTGCCAGCAGCTTTGGAGACCGGCTGGGGTTAGGCTACACCTTC. Translating gives CASSFGDRLGLGYTF.